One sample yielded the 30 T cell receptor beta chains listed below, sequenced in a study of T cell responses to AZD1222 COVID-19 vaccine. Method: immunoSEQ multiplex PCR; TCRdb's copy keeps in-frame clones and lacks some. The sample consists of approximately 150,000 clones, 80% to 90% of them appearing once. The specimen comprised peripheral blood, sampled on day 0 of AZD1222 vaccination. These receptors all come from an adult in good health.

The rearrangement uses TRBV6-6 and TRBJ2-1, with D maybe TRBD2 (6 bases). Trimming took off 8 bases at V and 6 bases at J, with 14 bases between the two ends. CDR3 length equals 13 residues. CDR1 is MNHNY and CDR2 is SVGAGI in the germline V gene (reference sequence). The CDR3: CASGGDVGNEQFF. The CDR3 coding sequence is TGTGCCAGCGGAGGGGACGTTGGCAATGAGCAGTTCTTC.

The CDR3 sequence: CASSRSTNRDIQYF. In nucleotides, the CDR3 is TGTGCCAGCAGCCGTTCCACAAACCGGGACATTCAGTACTTC. The genes are TRBV3-1 (or the pseudogene TRBV3-2) and TRBJ2-4; D gene unclear. The CDR3 consists of 14 residues. Trimming cost V 4 bases and J 8 bases, with 15 bases left between them. CDR1 LGHDT and CDR2 YNNKEL come from the germline V gene (reference sequence).

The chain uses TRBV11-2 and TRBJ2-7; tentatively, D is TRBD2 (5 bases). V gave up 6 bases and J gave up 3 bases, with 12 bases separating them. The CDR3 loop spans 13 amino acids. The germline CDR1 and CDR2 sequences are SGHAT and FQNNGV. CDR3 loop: CASRRTDHYEQYF. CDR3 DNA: TGTGCCAGCAGACGGACTGATCACTACGAGCAGTACTTC.

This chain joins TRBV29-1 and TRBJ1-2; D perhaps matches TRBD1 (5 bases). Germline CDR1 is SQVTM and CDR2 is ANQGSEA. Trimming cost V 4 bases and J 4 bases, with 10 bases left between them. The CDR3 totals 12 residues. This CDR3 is CSVVTGTYGYTF. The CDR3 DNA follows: TGCAGCGTTGTTACAGGCACCTATGGCTACACCTTC.

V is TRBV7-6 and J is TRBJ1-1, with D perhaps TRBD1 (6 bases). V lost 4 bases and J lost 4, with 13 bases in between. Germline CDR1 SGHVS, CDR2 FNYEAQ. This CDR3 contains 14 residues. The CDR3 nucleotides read TGTGCCAGCAGCTCCTCACAGGGAACCACTGAAGCTTTCTTT. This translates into CASSSSQGTTEAFF.

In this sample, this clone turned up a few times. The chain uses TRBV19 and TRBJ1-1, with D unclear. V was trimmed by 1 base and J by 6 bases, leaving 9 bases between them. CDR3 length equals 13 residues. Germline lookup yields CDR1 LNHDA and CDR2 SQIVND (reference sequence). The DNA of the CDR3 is TGTGCCAGTAGTATAGGTTACAATTCTGAAGCTTTCTTT. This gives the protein CASSIGYNSEAFF.

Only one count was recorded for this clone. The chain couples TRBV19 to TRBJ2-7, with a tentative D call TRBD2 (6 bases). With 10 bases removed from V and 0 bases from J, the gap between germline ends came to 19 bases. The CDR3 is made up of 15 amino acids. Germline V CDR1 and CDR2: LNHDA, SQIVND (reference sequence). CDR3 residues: CATQTALEGSYEQYF. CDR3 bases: TGTGCCACCCAGACGGCCCTGGAGGGCTCCTACGAGCAGTACTTC.

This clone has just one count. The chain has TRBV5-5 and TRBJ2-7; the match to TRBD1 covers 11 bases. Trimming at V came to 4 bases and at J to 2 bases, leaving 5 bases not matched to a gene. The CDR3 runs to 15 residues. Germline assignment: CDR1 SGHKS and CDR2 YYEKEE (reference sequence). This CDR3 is CASSIGTGGPYEQYF. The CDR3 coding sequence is TGTGCCAGCAGCATAGGGACAGGGGGGCCCTACGAGCAGTACTTC. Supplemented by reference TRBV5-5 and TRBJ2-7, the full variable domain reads DAGVTQSPTHLIKTRGQQVTLRCSPISGHKSVSWYQQVLGQGPQFIFQYYEKEERGRGNFPDRFSARQFPNYSSELNVNALLLGDSALYLCASSIGTGGPYEQYFGPGTRLTVT.

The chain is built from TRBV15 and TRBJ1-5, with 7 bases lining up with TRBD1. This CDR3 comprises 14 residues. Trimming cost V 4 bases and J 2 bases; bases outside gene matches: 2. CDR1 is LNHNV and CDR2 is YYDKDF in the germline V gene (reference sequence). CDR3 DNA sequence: TGTGCCACCAGCAACCAGGGGGGCAATCAGCCCCAGCATTTT. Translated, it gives CATSNQGGNQPQHF. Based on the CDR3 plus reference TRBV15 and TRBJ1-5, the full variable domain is DAMVIQNPRYQVTQFGKPVTLSCSQTLNHNVMYWYQQKSSQAPKLLFHYYDKDFNNEADTPDNFQSRRPNTSFCFLDIRSPGLGDTAMYLCATSNQGGNQPQHFGDGTRLSIL.

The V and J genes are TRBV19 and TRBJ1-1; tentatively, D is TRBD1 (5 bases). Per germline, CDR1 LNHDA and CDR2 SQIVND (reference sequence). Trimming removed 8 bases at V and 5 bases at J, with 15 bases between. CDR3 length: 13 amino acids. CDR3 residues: CASSIGARTEAFF. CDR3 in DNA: TGTGCCAGTTCCATTGGGGCGAGAACTGAAGCTTTCTTT.

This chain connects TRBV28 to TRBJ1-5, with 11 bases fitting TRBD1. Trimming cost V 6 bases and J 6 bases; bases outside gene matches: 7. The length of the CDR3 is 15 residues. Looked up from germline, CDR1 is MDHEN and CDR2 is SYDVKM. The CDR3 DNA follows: TGTGCCAGCAGGGGGGACAGGGGGAAGAGTCAGCCCCAGCATTTT. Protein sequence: CASRGDRGKSQPQHF.

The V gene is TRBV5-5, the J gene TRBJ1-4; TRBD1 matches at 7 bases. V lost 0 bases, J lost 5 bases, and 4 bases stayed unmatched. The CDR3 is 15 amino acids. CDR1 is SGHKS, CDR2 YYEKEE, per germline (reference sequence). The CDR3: CASSLGGTVNEKLFF. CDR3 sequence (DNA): TGTGCCAGCAGCTTGGGCGGGACAGTCAATGAAAAACTGTTTTTT.

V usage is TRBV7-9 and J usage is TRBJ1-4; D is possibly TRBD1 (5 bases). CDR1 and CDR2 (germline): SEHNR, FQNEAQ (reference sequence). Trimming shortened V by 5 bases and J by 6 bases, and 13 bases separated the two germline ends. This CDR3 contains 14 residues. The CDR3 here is CASSPLGGYEKLFF. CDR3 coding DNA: TGTGCCAGCAGCCCCTTGGGGGGGTATGAAAAACTGTTTTTT.

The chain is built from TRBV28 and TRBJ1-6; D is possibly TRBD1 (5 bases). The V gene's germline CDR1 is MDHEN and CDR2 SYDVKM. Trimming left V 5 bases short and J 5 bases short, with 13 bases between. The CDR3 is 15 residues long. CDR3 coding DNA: TGTGCCAGCAGTAACAGGCATGAGGATAATTCACCCCTCCACTTT. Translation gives CASSNRHEDNSPLHF.

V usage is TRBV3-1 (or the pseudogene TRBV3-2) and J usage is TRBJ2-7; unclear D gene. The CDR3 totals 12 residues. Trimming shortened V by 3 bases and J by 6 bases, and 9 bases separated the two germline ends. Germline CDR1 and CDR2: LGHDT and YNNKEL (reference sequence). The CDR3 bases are TGTGCCAGCAGCCATCACGGGTCCGAGCAGTACTTC. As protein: CASSHHGSEQYF.

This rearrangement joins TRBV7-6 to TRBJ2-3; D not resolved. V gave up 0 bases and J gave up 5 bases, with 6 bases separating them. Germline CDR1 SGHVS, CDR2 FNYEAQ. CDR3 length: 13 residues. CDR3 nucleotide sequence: TGTGCCAGCAGCTTAGCAGCCGGAGATACGCAGTATTTT. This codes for CASSLAAGDTQYF.

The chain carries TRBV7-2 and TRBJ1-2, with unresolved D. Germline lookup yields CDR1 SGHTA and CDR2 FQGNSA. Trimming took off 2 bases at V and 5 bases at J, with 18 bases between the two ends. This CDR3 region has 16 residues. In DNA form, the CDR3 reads TGTGCCAGCAGCTTATTACCTACAGCGACCCGTTATGGCTACACCTTC. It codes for CASSLLPTATRYGYTF.

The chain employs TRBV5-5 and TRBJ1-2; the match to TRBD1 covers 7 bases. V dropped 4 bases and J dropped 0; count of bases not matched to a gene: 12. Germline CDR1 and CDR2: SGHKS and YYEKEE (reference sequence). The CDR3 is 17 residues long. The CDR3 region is CASSPQGTASTNYGYTF. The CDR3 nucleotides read TGTGCCAGCAGCCCGCAGGGGACAGCCTCTACTAACTATGGCTACACCTTC.

The CDR3 DNA sequence: TGTGCCAGCAGTGAGTGGCTGATAACTGAAGCTTTCTTT. Protein sequence: CASSEWLITEAFF. The chain couples TRBV6-1 to TRBJ1-1; D uncertain. The CDR3 is 13 amino acids. Germline V gene sequence: CDR1 MNHNS, CDR2 SASEGT. V was shortened by 3 bases and J by 5 bases, with 10 bases between the two germline ends.

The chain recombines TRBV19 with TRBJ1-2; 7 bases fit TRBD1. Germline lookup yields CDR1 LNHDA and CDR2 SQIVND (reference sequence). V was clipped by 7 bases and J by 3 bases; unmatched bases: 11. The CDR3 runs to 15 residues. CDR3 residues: CASNEGGAWDYGYTF. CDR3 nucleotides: TGTGCCAGTAATGAAGGGGGCGCGTGGGACTATGGCTACACCTTC. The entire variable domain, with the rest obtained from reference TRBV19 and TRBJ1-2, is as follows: DGGITQSPKYLFRKEGQNVTLSCEQNLNHDAMYWYRQDPGQGLRLIYYSQIVNDFQKGDIAEGYSVSREKKESFPLTVTSAQKNPTAFYLCASNEGGAWDYGYTFGSGTRLTVV.

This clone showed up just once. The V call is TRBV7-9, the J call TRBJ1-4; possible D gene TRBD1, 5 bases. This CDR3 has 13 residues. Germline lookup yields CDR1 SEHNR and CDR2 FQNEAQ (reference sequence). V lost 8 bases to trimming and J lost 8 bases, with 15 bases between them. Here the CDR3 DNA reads TGTGCCAGCGGCCGGGACTTAGGGGAAAAACTGTTTTTT. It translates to CASGRDLGEKLFF. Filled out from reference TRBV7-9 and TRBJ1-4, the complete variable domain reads DTGVSQNPRHKITKRGQNVTFRCDPISEHNRLYWYRQTLGQGPEFLTYFQNEAQLEKSRLLSDRFSAERPKGSFSTLEIQRTEQGDSAMYLCASGRDLGEKLFFGSGTQLSVL.

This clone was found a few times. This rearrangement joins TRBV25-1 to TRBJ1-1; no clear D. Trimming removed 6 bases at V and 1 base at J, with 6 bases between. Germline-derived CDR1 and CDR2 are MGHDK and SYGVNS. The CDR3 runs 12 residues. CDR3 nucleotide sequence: TGTGCCAGCAGGATAGGGAACACTGAAGCTTTCTTT. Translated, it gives CASRIGNTEAFF.

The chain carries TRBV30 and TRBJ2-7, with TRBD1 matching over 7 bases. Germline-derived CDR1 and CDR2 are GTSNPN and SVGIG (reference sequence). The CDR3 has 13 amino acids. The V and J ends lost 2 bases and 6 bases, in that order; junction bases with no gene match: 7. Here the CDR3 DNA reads TGTGCCTGGAGTTCAAAGGGGGCACGCGAGCAGTACTTC. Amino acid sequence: CAWSSKGAREQYF.

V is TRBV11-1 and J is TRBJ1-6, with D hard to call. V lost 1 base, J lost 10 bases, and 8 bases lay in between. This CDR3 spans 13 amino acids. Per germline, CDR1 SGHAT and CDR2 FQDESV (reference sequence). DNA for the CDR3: TGTGCCAGCAGCTTAGTCTCGCGATCACCCCTCCACTTT. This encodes CASSLVSRSPLHF.

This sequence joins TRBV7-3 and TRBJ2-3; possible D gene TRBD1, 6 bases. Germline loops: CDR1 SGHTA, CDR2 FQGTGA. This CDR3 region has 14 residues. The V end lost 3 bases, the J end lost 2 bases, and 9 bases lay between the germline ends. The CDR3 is CASSFTGYTDTQYF. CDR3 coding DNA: TGTGCCAGCAGCTTCACAGGGTACACAGATACGCAGTATTTT. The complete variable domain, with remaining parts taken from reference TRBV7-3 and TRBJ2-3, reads GAGVSQTPSNKVTEKGKYVELRCDPISGHTALYWYRQSLGQGPEFLIYFQGTGAADDSGLPNDRFFAVRPEGSVSTLKIQRTERGDSAVYLCASSFTGYTDTQYFGPGTRLTVL.

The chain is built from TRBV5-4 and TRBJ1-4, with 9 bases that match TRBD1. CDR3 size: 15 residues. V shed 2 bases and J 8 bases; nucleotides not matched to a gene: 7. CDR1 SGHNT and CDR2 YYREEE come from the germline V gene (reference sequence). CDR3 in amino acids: CASSFGGQGREKLFF. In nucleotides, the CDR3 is TGTGCCAGCAGCTTTGGGGGACAGGGTCGAGAAAAACTGTTTTTT.

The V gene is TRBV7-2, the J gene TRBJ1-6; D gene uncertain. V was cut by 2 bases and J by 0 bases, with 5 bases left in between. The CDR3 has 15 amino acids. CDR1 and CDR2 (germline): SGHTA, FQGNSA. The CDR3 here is CASSLTSSYNSPLHF. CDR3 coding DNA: TGTGCCAGCAGCTTAACGAGCTCCTATAATTCACCCCTCCACTTT.

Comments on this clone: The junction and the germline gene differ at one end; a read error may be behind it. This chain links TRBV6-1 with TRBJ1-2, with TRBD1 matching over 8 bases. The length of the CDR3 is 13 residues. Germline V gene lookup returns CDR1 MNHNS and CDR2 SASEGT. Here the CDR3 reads CAGSEEQGDGYTF. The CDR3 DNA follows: TGTGCCGGCAGTGAAGAACAGGGGGATGGCTACACCTTC.

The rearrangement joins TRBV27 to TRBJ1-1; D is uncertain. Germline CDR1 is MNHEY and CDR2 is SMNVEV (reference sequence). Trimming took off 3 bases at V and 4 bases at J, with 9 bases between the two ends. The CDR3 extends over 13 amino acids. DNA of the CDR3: TGTGCCAGCAGTTTCCAAGGGCTCACTGAAGCTTTCTTT. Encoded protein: CASSFQGLTEAFF.

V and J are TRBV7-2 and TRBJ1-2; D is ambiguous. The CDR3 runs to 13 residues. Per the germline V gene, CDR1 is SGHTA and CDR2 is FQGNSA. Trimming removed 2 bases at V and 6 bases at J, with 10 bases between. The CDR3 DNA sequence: TGTGCCAGCAGCTTAACTCGGGCAGATGGCTACACCTTC. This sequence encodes CASSLTRADGYTF.